This record looks at one TCR beta chain sequence and its context. This specimen comes from a study of cytomegalovirus exposure and HLA in healthy donors. With 5 bases clipped from V and 6 bases from J, the junction kept 5 bases outside the gene matches. Germline loops: CDR1 SGHAT, CDR2 FQNNGV. CDR3 length: 14 residues. Both 60 Vbeta primers and 13 Jbeta primers went into the PCR. Sequencing used immunoSEQ multiplex PCR; TCRdb keeps in-frame clones, though not all of them. The profile shows about 60,000 clones, roughly 77% of them singletons. This rearrangement joins TRBV11-2 to TRBJ2-7, with TRBD1 matching over 12 bases. The origin of this receptor is a woman aged 30 to 39 in good health and CMV-seronegative. Material for sequencing was PBMCs. The CDR3 is CASSQGTGGLEQYF. CDR3 sequence (DNA): TGTGCCAGCAGCCAGGGGACAGGGGGCCTCGAGCAGTACTTC.